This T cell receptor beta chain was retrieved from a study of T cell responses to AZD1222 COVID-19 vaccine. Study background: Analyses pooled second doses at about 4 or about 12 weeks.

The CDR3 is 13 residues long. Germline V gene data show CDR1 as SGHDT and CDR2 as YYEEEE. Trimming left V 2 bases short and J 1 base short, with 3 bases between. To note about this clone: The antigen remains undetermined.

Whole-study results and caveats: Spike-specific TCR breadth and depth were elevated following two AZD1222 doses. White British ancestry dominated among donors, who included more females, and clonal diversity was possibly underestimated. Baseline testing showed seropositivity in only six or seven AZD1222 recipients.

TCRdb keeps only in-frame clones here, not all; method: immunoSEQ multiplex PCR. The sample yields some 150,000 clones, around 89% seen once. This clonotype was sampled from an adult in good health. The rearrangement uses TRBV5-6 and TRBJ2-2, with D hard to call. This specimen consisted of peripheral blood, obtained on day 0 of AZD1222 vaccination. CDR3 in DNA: TGTGCCAGCAGCTTTGGGAACACCGGGGAGCTGTTTTTT. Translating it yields CASSFGNTGELFF. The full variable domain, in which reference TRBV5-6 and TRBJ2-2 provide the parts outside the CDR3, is DAGVTQSPTHLIKTRGQQVTLRCSPKSGHDTVSWYQQALGQGPQFIFQYYEEEERQRGNFPDRFSGHQFPNYSSELNVNALLLGDSALYLCASSFGNTGELFFGEGSRLTVL.